This T cell receptor beta chain was recovered during a study of T cell changes during pregnancy in multiple sclerosis (dated by TCRdb to the late 2010s). Some background on the complete study: In women with multiple sclerosis, the researchers looked at how the T cell repertoire shifted as pregnancy progressed.

In the case of this clone: Its target antigen remains unknown. Within one base of it there is no much larger clone, and no base qualities were kept.

At the junction V is shortened by 5 bases and J by 2 bases; bases outside the gene matches: 13. Including the terminal cysteine and phenylalanine, the CDR3 comprises 16 residues. CDR3 DNA only is kept here, 48 bases in frame from base 1. From a lookup of the germline V gene, CDR1 and CDR2 are SGHRS and YFSETQ. Library generation was performed with the immunoSEQ multiplex PCR assay. This is the immuneACCESS table as TCRdb keeps it, with only in-frame sequences that have V and J called. A part of the clones is gone; compared with another copy, unresolved V genes explain less than half, and the rest is unexplained. The sample table lists about 30,000 clones, roughly 90% of them with a count of one. Clones ranked in the top ten supply approximately 0.5% of the sample.

Recombination joined TRBV5-1 with TRBJ2-7, with 7 bases matching TRBD1. The receptor was isolated from a female donor in good health, enrolled as a control in a pregnancy study. The sample was CD4+ T cells from peripheral blood mononuclear cells, taken in the third trimester of pregnancy. The CDR3 reads as follows: CASRDSTGAEAYEQYF. Read as DNA, the sequence is TGCGCCAGCAGGGACTCAACAGGGGCTGAAGCCTACGAGCAGTACTTC.